This TCR beta chain was observed in a study of early T cells in non-severe SARS-CoV-2 infection. One entry per CDR3 protein results from TCRdb running MiXCR on the 5' RACE reads. The profile shows some 87,000 distinct CDR3 sequences, approximately 15% of them singletons. CDR1 is SGHAT, CDR2 FQNNGV, per germline. Trimming removed 5 bases from V and 5 bases from J; junction bases left unmatched: 9. The CDR3 length is 15 residues. The gene calls are TRBV11-2 and TRBJ2-1, with TRBD1 matching 7 bases. Sequenced: whole blood. The origin of this receptor is an adult who was a healthcare worker with PCR-confirmed SARS-CoV-2 infection or an uninfected control (not recorded which). The CDR3 region has the DNA TGTGCCAGCAGCCCGGACAGGTCTCCTCACAATGAGCAGTTCTTC. Protein: CASSPDRSPHNEQFF.